Sequencing of this T cell receptor (beta chain) was carried out in a study of T cell repertoires in cytomegalovirus infection. Study overall: The study used recently identified HLA-C-restricted and well-studied HLA-B-restricted CMV epitopes. CMV infection together with matching HLA type was indicated by public TCR beta signatures. Findings and caveats of the study: HLA-C-restricted CMV-specific TCR beta clonotypes were dominant in the ex vivo response. The cumulative frequency of public TCR beta families distinguished individuals who carried CMV together with the relevant HLA.

This clonotype was observed a handful of times. Its target is not known. TCRdb processed the reads anew with MiXCR; each CDR3 protein has one entry. The sample records approximately 990,000 distinct CDR3 sequences, 31% being singletons. CDR1 LNHDA and CDR2 SQIVND come from the germline V gene (reference sequence). The V and J ends lost 7 bases and 7 bases respectively, with 31 bases between them. The CDR3 runs 18 residues. The sequencing used cultured CD8+ T cells from PBMCs, collected from culture after CMV antigen stimulation. The genes are TRBV19 and TRBJ1-1; D is unclear. The receptor comes from a human donor in good health (CMV status not recorded). Some clones in this sample may be carry-over from other donors' samples. CDR3 nucleotides: TGTGCCAGTACTCCTCTCGTGGAAGGACCCCTTGAAGATGTTGAAGCTTTCTTT. Amino acids: CASTPLVEGPLEDVEAFF.